The present T cell receptor beta chain was sequenced within a study of radiotherapy plus CTLA-4 blockade in lung cancer. Study-wide results and caveats: With interferon-beta, early dynamics of blood T cell clones were reported to best predict response.

The study gave focal radiation plus ipilimumab CTLA-4 blockade to patients with chemo-refractory metastatic non-small-cell lung cancer. A remark on this clone: Its cognate antigen is unknown.

CDR1 is SGHTA, CDR2 FQGNSA, per germline. There are 14 residues in the CDR3. V was clipped by 6 bases and J by 4 bases, with 15 bases between them. Profiling relied on immunoSEQ multiplex PCR, and the TCRdb table lists in-frame clones only, not all of them. This sample yields 30,000 or so clones, of which about 78% are seen a single time; 6.5% to 8.5% belongs to the top ten. The chain is built from TRBV7-2 and TRBJ1-2, with D possibly matching TRBD1 (5 bases). Material: peripheral blood, obtained from a patient treated with radiotherapy plus ipilimumab. The TCR was taken from a human donor with non-small cell lung cancer who had stable disease on radiotherapy plus ipilimumab. CDR3 coding DNA: TGTGCCAGCAGTCCAGGGACTAGAGGCTATGGCTACACCTTC. Its protein product is CASSPGTRGYGYTF. The full variable domain, completed using reference TRBV7-2 and TRBJ1-2, is GAGVSQSPSNKVTEKGKDVELRCDPISGHTALYWYRQSLGQGLEFLIYFQGNSAPDKSGLPSDRFSAERTGGSVSTLTIQRTQQEDSAVYLCASSPGTRGYGYTFGSGTRLTVV.